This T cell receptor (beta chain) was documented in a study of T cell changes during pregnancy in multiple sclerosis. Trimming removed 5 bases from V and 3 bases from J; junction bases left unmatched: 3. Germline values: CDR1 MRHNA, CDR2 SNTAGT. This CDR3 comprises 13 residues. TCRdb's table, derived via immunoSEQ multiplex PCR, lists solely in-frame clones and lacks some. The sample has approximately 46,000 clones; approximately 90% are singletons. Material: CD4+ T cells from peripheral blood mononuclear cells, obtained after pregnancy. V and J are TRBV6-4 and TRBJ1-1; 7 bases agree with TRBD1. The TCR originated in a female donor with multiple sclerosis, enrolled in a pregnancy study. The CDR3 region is CASSIDRDTEAFF. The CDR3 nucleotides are TGTGCCAGCAGTATCGACAGGGACACTGAAGCTTTCTTT.